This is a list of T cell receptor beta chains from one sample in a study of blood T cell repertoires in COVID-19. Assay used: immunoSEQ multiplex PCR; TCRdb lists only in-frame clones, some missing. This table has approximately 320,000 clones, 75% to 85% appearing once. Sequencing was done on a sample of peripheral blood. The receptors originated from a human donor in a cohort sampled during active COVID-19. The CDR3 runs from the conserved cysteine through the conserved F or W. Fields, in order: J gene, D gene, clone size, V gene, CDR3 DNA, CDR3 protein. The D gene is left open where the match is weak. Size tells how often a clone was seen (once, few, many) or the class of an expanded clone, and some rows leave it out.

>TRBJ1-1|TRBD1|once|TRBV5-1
TGCGCCAGCAGCTTGGGACCGGGACAGGACATGAGGTCTGAAGCTTTCTTT
CASSLGPGQDMRSEAFF
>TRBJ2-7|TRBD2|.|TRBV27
TGTGCCAGCAGTCCCACTGCGGGGGAGATGTACTACGAGCAGTACTTC
CASSPTAGEMYYEQYF
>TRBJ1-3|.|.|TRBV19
TGTGCCTCAAGGTACGGGGAAAGAGCGAACACCATATATTTT
CASRYGERANTIYF
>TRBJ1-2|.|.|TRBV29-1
TGCAGCGTTGAAGGGGGGCAACCTAACTATGGCTACACCTTC
CSVEGGQPNYGYTF
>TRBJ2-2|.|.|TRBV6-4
TGTGCCAGCAGTGACCCTAACACCGGGGAGCTGTTTTTT
CASSDPNTGELFF
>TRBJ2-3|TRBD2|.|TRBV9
TGTGCCAGCAGCGTGGGACTAGCGTCTTTCACAGATACGCAGTATTTT
CASSVGLASFTDTQYF
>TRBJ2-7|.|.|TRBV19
TGTGCCAGTACCCCACGGGGACAGCGGGTACCCTACGAGCAGTACTTC
CASTPRGQRVPYEQYF
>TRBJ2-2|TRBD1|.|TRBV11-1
TGTGCCAGCAGCTTGGGACAGGGTGACACCGGGGAGCTGTTTTTT
CASSLGQGDTGELFF
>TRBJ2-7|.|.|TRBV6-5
TGTGCCAGCACCAAAGGGGTTTCCTACGAGCAGTACTTC
CASTKGVSYEQYF
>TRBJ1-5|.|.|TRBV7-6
TGTGCCAGCAGCTTAGCCTACCACAGGGTAGAAAAAGGTGGAGGTCAGCCCCAGCATTTT
CASSLAYHRVEKGGGQPQHF
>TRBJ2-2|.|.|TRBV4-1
TGCGCCAGCAGCTCCCGAGGGGGCACCGGGGAGCTGTTTTTT
CASSSRGGTGELFF
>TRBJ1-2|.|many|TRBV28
TGTGCCAGCGTATCATCGCTAAACTATGGCTACACCTTC
CASVSSLNYGYTF
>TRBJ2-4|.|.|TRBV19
TGTGCCAGTAGTATAGGGCCAGGGATTAGTTTGGGGACCAAAAACATTCAGTACTTC
CASSIGPGISLGTKNIQYF
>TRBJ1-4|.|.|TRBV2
TGTGCCAGCATATTATACCGAGGGGGTGGACCCGCAACTAATGAAAAACTGTTTTTT
CASILYRGGGPATNEKLFF
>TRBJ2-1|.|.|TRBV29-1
TGCAGCGTTCGGGACAATGAGCAGTTCTTC
CSVRDNEQFF
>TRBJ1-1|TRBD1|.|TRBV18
TGTGCCAGCTCACTTAAAGCCGGGACAGGGGCCATTAACACTGAAGCTTTCTTT
CASSLKAGTGAINTEAFF